This TCR beta chain is drawn from a study of T cells after yellow fever vaccination. Study as a whole: The fractions with low cell numbers were processed using SMART-Seq v4 Ultra Low Input.

This clonotype is categorized as medium-sized. The antigen remains undetermined. TCRdb processed the 5' RACE reads anew with MiXCR; each CDR3 protein has one entry. The sample lists fewer than 90,000 distinct CDR3 sequences, more than 5.5% occurring once. Points from the study as a whole: Reappearance after the booster was observed for most primary-vaccination clones (about 96% CD4, roughly 88% CD8). The bulk population could contribute abundant contaminating clonotypes to FACS-sorted repertoires.

Between the trimmed V and J ends, which lost 0 bases and 1 base, there was a span of 10 bases. The CDR3 sequence is 16 residues long. Germline assignment: CDR1 SGHAT and CDR2 FQDESV (reference sequence). This material consisted of CD8+ T cells sorted from PBMCs, taken 5 days after the first yellow fever vaccination. The chain employs TRBV11-1 and TRBJ2-1; weak D call: TRBD1 (7 bases). This TCR was sampled from a man between 18 and 35 years old who received the YFV17D yellow fever vaccine. The CDR3 DNA reads TGTGCCAGCAGCTTAGCGTCAGGGGGGTCCTACAATGAGCAGTTCTTC. As protein: CASSLASGGSYNEQFF.